A selection of T cell receptor beta chains follows, all from one sample in a study of PD-L1 blockade in urothelial cancer. Some clones are missing from TCRdb's copy, which holds only in-frame ones; the method was immunoSEQ multiplex PCR. Of tens of thousands of clones in the sample, 75% to 95% were seen once. Sequenced here: PBMCs, sampled around atezolizumab (anti-PD-L1) treatment. Every receptor here comes from a man between 65 and 79 years old with urothelial cancer. CDR3s include the opening cysteine and the closing phenylalanine or tryptophan. The D gene is left open where the match is weak. Part of the rows lack a size; the others show once, few, many or a class for expanded clones.

CDR3 protein	CDR3 DNA	J gene	CDR3 length	V gene	D gene	clone size
CASSLSGTSTDTQYF	TGTGCCAGCAGCTTGTCGGGGACTAGCACAGATACGCAGTATTTT	TRBJ2-3	15	TRBV5-6	.	.
CSVRAHPGYTF	TGCAGTGTCAGGGCCCATCCGGGCTACACCTTC	TRBJ1-2	11	TRBV20-1	.	.
CASSDGTQYQETQYF	TGTGCCAGCAGCGACGGGACACAGTACCAAGAGACCCAGTACTTC	TRBJ2-5	15	TRBV7-9	.	.
CASSPLSEQFF	TGTGCCAGCAGCCCTCTCTCCGAGCAGTTCTTC	TRBJ2-1	11	TRBV7-9	.	.
CASSGTGTGGLDTQYF	TGTGCCAGCAGCGGGACCGGGACAGGGGGATTAGATACGCAGTATTTT	TRBJ2-3	16	TRBV7-3	TRBD1	.
CASSRRARNTGELFF	TGTGCCAGTAGTAGGAGGGCCAGGAACACCGGGGAGCTGTTTTTT	TRBJ2-2	15	TRBV19	.	.
CASSRDINTGELFF	TGTGCCAGTAGTAGGGACATTAACACCGGGGAGCTGTTTTTT	TRBJ2-2	14	TRBV19	.	.
CASTQSRDSISYEQYF	TGTGCCAGCACCCAAAGCCGGGACAGTATTTCCTACGAGCAGTACTTC	TRBJ2-7	16	TRBV21-1	.	.
CASSRPRGGGNTEAFF	TGTGCCAGCAGCCGCCCCCGTGGGGGCGGGAACACTGAAGCTTTCTTT	TRBJ1-1	16	TRBV7-3	.	.
CATSGGYSGANVLTF	TGTGCCACCAGCGGGGGGTACTCTGGGGCCAACGTCCTGACTTTC	TRBJ2-6	15	TRBV15	.	.
CASRGTGLSEQYF	TGTGCCAGCAGAGGGACAGGGTTGTCCGAGCAGTACTTC	TRBJ2-7	13	TRBV6-1	TRBD1	.
CASNTSYIGELFF	TGTGCCAGCAACACTAGCTATATAGGGGAGCTGTTTTTT	TRBJ2-2	13	TRBV5-4	.	few
CAWSVRGGARKAFF	TGTGCCTGGAGTGTAAGGGGGGGGGCTAGGAAGGCTTTCTTT	TRBJ1-1	14	TRBV30	.	.
CASSEERGHSDEQFF	TGTGCCAGCAGTGAAGAGAGGGGGCACTCGGATGAGCAGTTCTTC	TRBJ2-1	15	TRBV2	TRBD1	.
CASSTTDTQYF	TGTGCCAGCAGCACAACAGATACGCAGTATTTT	TRBJ2-3	11	TRBV2	.	.
CASSPIRGSDTQYF	TGTGCCAGCTCACCAATCAGGGGGAGCGATACGCAGTATTTT	TRBJ2-3	14	TRBV18	TRBD1	.
CASSISFSGNTIYF	TGTGCCAGTAGTATTAGCTTCTCTGGAAACACCATATATTTT	TRBJ1-3	14	TRBV19	.	.
CASSTKQGADTEAFF	TGTGCCAGCTCAACAAAACAGGGGGCAGACACTGAAGCTTTCTTT	TRBJ1-1	15	TRBV18	TRBD1	.
CASNPGFEGTEAFF	TGTGCCAGCAACCCCGGGTTCGAGGGCACTGAAGCTTTCTTT	TRBJ1-1	14	TRBV6-5	.	.
CASSLLQGRGEQYF	TGTGCCAGCAGCCTCCTCCAGGGTCGGGGGGAGCAGTACTTC	TRBJ2-7	14	TRBV27	.	.
CASTEQDETQYF	TGTGCCAGCACAGAACAGGATGAGACCCAGTACTTC	TRBJ2-5	12	TRBV2	.	.
CASSPVSSGTGELFF	TGTGCCAGCTCACCAGTCAGTAGCGGGACCGGGGAGCTGTTTTTT	TRBJ2-2	15	TRBV18	TRBD2	.
CASSIDWRNEQYF	TGTGCCAGTAGTATAGACTGGCGGAACGAGCAGTACTTC	TRBJ2-7	13	TRBV19	.	.
CASSSSRTSSGAHTGELFF	TGTGCCAGCAGTTCCTCCCGTACTTCTAGCGGAGCCCACACCGGGGAGCTGTTTTTT	TRBJ2-2	19	TRBV28	TRBD2	.
CASSFRSGNTIYF	TGTGCCAGCAGTTTCCGGTCGGGAAACACCATATATTTT	TRBJ1-3	13	TRBV27	.	.
CASSQTRTSSGNTIYF	TGTGCCAGCAGCCAAACCCGGACATCCTCTGGAAACACCATATATTTT	TRBJ1-3	16	TRBV5-5	.	.
CASSTGQGYVEQYF	TGTGCCAGCAGTACGGGACAGGGATACGTCGAGCAGTACTTC	TRBJ2-7	14	TRBV28	TRBD1	.
CASSGGTGSTDTQYF	TGCGCCAGCAGCGGGGGGACAGGGAGCACAGATACGCAGTATTTT	TRBJ2-3	15	TRBV5-1	TRBD1	.
CASSQGGAGANVLTF	TGTGCCAGCAGCCAAGGCGGGGCGGGGGCCAACGTCCTGACTTTC	TRBJ2-6	15	TRBV14	.	.
CASKQTMNYNEQFF	TGTGCCAGCAAACAGACTATGAACTACAATGAGCAGTTCTTC	TRBJ2-1	14	TRBV2	.	.
CASKGRTWGGELFF	TGTGCCAGCAAAGGGCGGACTTGGGGCGGGGAGCTGTTTTTT	TRBJ2-2	14	TRBV28	.	.
CASRGQGTNTEAFF	TGTGCCAGCAGGGGACAGGGGACGAACACTGAAGCTTTCTTT	TRBJ1-1	14	TRBV28	TRBD1	.
CASSFGLAGAGEQFF	TGTGCCAGCAGCTTCGGGCTAGCGGGAGCTGGTGAGCAGTTCTTC	TRBJ2-1	15	TRBV11-2	TRBD2	.
CATTKREGRDEQFF	TGTGCCACTACAAAGCGGGAGGGCCGGGATGAGCAGTTCTTC	TRBJ2-1	14	TRBV27	TRBD2	.
CASSSPGDDTQYF	TGCGCCAGCAGCTCGCCCGGGGATGATACGCAGTATTTT	TRBJ2-3	13	TRBV5-1	.	.
CASSLSRGLSTTNEKLFF	TGTGCCAGCAGTTTAAGTCGAGGGTTGTCAACAACTAATGAAAAACTGTTTTTT	TRBJ1-4	18	TRBV28	.	once
CASSVAVEGTDTQYF	TGTGCCAGCAGCGTAGCCGTTGAGGGCACAGATACGCAGTATTTT	TRBJ2-3	15	TRBV9	.	.
CASDASLAGGYTF	TGCGCCTCGGACGCATCACTCGCGGGTGGCTACACCTTC	TRBJ1-2	13	TRBV6-1	.	.
CASSSPYNTGELFF	TGTGCCAGCAGCTCTCCCTATAACACCGGGGAGCTGTTTTTT	TRBJ2-2	14	TRBV7-9	.	.
CASSVDSGNTEAFF	TGTGCCAGCAGCGTAGACAGCGGGAACACTGAAGCTTTCTTT	TRBJ1-1	14	TRBV9	.	.
CASSPLSAADTQYF	TGTGCCAGCAGTCCCCTTAGTGCCGCAGATACGCAGTATTTT	TRBJ2-3	14	TRBV27	.	few
CASSLGGTGGQETQYF	TGCGCCAGCAGCTTGGGGGGGACAGGGGGCCAAGAGACCCAGTACTTC	TRBJ2-5	16	TRBV5-1	TRBD1	.
CASRDRGLGYGYTF	TGTGCCAGCAGGGACAGGGGGTTGGGCTATGGCTACACCTTC	TRBJ1-2	14	TRBV5-4	TRBD1	.
CASSIQVPWPQHF	TGTGCCAGTAGTATACAGGTCCCATGGCCCCAGCATTTT	TRBJ1-5	13	TRBV19	.	.
CASSDTRTSGPSTDTQYF	TGTGCCAGCAGCGATACGCGGACTAGCGGACCTAGCACAGATACGCAGTATTTT	TRBJ2-3	18	TRBV11-2	TRBD2	once
CASSLRDRNTEAFF	TGCGCCAGCAGCTTAAGGGACAGGAACACTGAAGCTTTCTTT	TRBJ1-1	14	TRBV5-1	TRBD1	.
CASSVDGSVYEQYF	TGTGCCAGCAGCGTAGACGGGAGTGTCTACGAGCAGTACTTC	TRBJ2-7	14	TRBV9	.	once
CASTPRPSMETQYF	TGTGCCAGCACCCCCCGCCCGAGCATGGAGACCCAGTACTTC	TRBJ2-5	14	TRBV28	.	.
CASREGGSYNEQFF	TGCGCCAGCAGAGAAGGGGGCTCCTACAATGAGCAGTTCTTC	TRBJ2-1	14	TRBV5-1	.	.
CASSERDTDTQYF	TGTGCCAGCTCAGAACGGGACACAGATACGCAGTATTTT	TRBJ2-3	13	TRBV18	.	once
CASSQDLAGGAHQETQYF	TGTGCCAGCAGCCAAGATTTAGCGGGGGGGGCTCACCAAGAGACCCAGTACTTC	TRBJ2-5	18	TRBV4-2	TRBD2	.
CASSRGGTEAFF	TGTGCCAGCAGTAGGGGGGGCACTGAAGCTTTCTTT	TRBJ1-1	12	TRBV28	.	.
CASSTAGFQETQYF	TGTGCCAGTAGTACGGCAGGGTTCCAAGAGACCCAGTACTTC	TRBJ2-5	14	TRBV19	.	.
CASSNTGIKEKTGELFF	TGCGCCAGCAGCAACACGGGGATAAAAGAAAAGACCGGGGAGCTGTTTTTT	TRBJ2-2	17	TRBV4-1	.	.
CASSILHWGGDEKLFF	TGTGCCAGCAGCATCCTTCATTGGGGGGGCGACGAAAAACTGTTTTTT	TRBJ1-4	16	TRBV5-6	.	.